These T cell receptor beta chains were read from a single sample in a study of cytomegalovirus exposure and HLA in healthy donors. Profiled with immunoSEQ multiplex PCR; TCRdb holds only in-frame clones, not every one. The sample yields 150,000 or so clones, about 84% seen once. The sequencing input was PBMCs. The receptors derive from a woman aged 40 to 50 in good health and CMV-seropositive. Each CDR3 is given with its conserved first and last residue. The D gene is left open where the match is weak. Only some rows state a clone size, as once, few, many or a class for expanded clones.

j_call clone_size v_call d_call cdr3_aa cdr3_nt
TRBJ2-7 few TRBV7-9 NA CASSPSRDEQYF TGTGCCAGCAGCCCCTCCCGGGACGAGCAGTACTTC
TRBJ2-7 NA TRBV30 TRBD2 CACRERESSEQYF TGTGCCTGCCGGGAGCGGGAGAGCAGCGAGCAGTACTTC
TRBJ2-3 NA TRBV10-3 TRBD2 CAISGGLAGGPGGTDTQYF TGTGCCATCAGTGGGGGGCTAGCGGGAGGGCCGGGAGGCACAGATACGCAGTATTTT
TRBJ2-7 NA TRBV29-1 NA CSVVDGSLSYEQYF TGCAGCGTTGTAGACGGGTCCCTCTCCTACGAGCAGTACTTC
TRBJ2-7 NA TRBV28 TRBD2 CASSSPAGGPYEQYF TGTGCCAGCAGTTCCCCAGCGGGAGGGCCGTACGAGCAGTACTTC
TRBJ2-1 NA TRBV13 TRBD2 CASSLISGLAGETYYNEQFF TGTGCCAGCAGCTTAATCTCAGGACTAGCGGGTGAAACTTACTACAATGAGCAGTTCTTC
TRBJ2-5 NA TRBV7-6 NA CASSIDRGVQETQYF TGTGCCAGCAGCATAGATCGGGGAGTCCAAGAGACCCAGTACTTC
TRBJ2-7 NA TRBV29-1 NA CSVERQCEQYF TGCAGCGTTGAAAGACAGTGCGAGCAGTACTTC
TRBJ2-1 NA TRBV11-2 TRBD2 CASSLVVRASGPTRFF TGTGCCAGCAGCTTAGTTGTGAGGGCTAGCGGGCCGACAAGGTTCTTC
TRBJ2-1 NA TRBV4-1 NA CASSQDPGQSYNEQFF TGCGCCAGCAGCCAAGATCCCGGACAGTCCTACAATGAGCAGTTCTTC
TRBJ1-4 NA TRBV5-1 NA CASSLTVLTNEKLFF TGCGCCAGCAGCTTGACGGTGTTAACTAATGAAAAACTGTTTTTT
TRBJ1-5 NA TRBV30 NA CAWGTPGLHQPQHF TGTGCCTGGGGAACCCCGGGACTCCATCAGCCCCAGCATTTT
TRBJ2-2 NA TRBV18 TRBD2 CASSRSSGRALGTGELFF TGTGCCAGCTCTCGGTCCAGCGGGAGGGCCTTGGGCACCGGGGAGCTGTTTTTT
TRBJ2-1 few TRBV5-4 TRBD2 CASSFSLAGANEQFF TGTGCCAGCAGCTTTTCACTAGCGGGAGCGAATGAGCAGTTCTTC
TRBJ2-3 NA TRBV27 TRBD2 CASSALGGDSTQYF TGTGCCAGCAGTGCCTTGGGGGGGGACTCCACGCAGTATTTT
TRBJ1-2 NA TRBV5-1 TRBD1 CASSSGQGRFGYTF TGCGCCAGCAGTTCCGGACAGGGCCGCTTTGGCTACACCTTC
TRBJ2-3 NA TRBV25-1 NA CASRSSSTDTQYF TGTGCCAGCAGGTCTAGCAGCACAGATACGCAGTATTTT
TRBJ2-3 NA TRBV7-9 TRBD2 CASSQQLPGGEGYF TGTGCCAGCAGCCAGCAGCTTCCGGGGGGAGAGGGGTATTTT
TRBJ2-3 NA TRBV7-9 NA CASSSSTDTQYF TGTGCCAGCAGTAGTAGCACAGATACGCAGTATTTT
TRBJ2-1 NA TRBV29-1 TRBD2 CSIPGLAGGWSSYNEQFF TGCAGCATCCCAGGACTAGCGGGAGGGTGGAGCTCCTACAATGAGCAGTTCTTC
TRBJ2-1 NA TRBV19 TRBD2 CASTVAGLAGGTYEQFF TGTGCCAGTACCGTGGCCGGACTAGCGGGAGGGACGTATGAGCAGTTCTTC
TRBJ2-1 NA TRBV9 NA CASAVTGYNEQFF TGTGCCAGCGCGGTGACAGGTTACAATGAGCAGTTCTTC
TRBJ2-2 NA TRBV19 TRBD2 CATGGDTGELFF TGTGCCACTGGGGGGGATACCGGGGAGCTGTTTTTT
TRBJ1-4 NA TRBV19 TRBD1 CASSIGDRVGEKLFF TGTGCCAGTAGTATAGGGGACAGGGTCGGTGAAAAACTGTTTTTT
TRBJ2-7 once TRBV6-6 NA CASSSNRGYEQYF TGTGCCAGCAGTTCAAATAGGGGTTACGAGCAGTACTTC
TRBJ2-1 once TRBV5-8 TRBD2 CASSLGLLAGGATGQFF TGTGCCAGCAGCTTGGGGTTACTGGCGGGAGGTGCTACGGGGCAGTTCTTC
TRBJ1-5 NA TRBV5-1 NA CASSLEAGANQPQHF TGCGCCAGCAGCTTGGAGGCGGGGGCCAATCAGCCCCAGCATTTT
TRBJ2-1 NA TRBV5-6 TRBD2 CASSLANLAGYNEQFF TGTGCCAGCAGCTTGGCAAACCTAGCGGGTTACAATGAGCAGTTCTTC
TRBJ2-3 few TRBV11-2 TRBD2 CASSPPGLAGGDTDTQYF TGTGCCAGCAGCCCGCCCGGGCTAGCGGGAGGAGACACAGATACGCAGTATTTT
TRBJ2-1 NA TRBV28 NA CASSLSRNEQFF TGTGCCAGCAGTTTATCCCGCAATGAGCAGTTCTTC
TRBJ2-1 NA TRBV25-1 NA CASQRLSSYNEQFF TGTGCCAGCCAGCGGCTAAGCTCCTACAATGAGCAGTTCTTC
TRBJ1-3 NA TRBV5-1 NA CASSVLIIVIEPGNTIYF TGCGCCAGCAGCGTACTTATCATCGTGATCGAGCCTGGAAACACCATATATTTT
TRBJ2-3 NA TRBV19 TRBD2 CASSIAPFASGVPAQYF TGTGCCAGTAGTATAGCCCCCTTCGCTAGCGGGGTCCCCGCGCAGTATTTT
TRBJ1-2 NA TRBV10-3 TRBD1 CAISDLGQGNYGYTF TGTGCCATCAGTGATTTGGGACAGGGAAACTATGGCTACACCTTC
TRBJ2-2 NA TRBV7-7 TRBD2 CASSFSLAGYTGELFF TGTGCTAGCAGCTTTTCACTAGCGGGGTACACCGGGGAGCTGTTTTTT
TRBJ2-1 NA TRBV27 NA CASSFEGGHLEQFF TGTGCCAGCAGTTTTGAGGGAGGTCATCTTGAGCAGTTCTTC
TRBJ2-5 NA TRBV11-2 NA CASSSWASIQETQYF TGTGCCAGCAGCTCCTGGGCATCAATTCAAGAGACCCAGTACTTC
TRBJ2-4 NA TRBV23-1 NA CASSQAAERRAKNIQYF TGCGCCAGCAGTCAAGCGGCCGAACGAAGAGCCAAAAACATTCAGTACTTC
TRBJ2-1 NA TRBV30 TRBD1 CAWSGDSNEQFF TGTGCCTGGAGTGGGGACAGCAATGAGCAGTTCTTC
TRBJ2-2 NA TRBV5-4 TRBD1 CASTLRTGGGEELFF TGTGCCAGCACCTTAAGGACAGGGGGAGGGGAGGAGCTGTTTTTT
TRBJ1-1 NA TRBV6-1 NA CASSEVPGPEAFF TGTGCCAGCAGTGAAGTCCCAGGCCCTGAAGCTTTCTTT
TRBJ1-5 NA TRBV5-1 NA CASSFEGGQPQHF TGCGCCAGCAGCTTTGAGGGCGGGCAGCCCCAGCATTTT